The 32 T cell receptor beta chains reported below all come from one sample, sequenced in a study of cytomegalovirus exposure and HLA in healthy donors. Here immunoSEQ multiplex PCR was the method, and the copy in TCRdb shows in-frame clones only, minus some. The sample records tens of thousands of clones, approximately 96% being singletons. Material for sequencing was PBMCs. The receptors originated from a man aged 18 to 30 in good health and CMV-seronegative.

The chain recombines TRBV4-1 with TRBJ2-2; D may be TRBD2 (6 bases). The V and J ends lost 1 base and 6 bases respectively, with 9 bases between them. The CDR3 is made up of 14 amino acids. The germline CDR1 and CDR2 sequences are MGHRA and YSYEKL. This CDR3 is CASSQVTRAGELFF. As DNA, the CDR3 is TGCGCCAGCAGCCAAGTGACTAGAGCCGGGGAGCTGTTTTTT.

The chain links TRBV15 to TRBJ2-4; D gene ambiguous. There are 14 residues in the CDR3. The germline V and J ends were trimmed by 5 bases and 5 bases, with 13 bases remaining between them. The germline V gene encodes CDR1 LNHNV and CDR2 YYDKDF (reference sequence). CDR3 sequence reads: CATSGFEQQNIQYF. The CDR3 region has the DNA TGTGCCACCAGCGGATTTGAACAGCAAAACATTCAGTACTTC.

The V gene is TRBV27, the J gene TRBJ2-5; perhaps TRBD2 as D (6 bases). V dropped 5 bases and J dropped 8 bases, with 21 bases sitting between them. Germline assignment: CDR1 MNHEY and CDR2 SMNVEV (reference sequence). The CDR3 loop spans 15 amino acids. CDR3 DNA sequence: TGTGCCAGCAGTCCGCGGGACTCAGGAAGAGGCACCCAGTACTTC. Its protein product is CASSPRDSGRGTQYF.

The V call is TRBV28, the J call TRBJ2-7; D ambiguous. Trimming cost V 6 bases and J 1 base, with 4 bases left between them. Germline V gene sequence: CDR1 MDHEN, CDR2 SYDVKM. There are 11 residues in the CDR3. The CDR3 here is CASSQSYEQYF. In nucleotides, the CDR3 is TGTGCCAGCAGCCAATCCTACGAGCAGTACTTC.

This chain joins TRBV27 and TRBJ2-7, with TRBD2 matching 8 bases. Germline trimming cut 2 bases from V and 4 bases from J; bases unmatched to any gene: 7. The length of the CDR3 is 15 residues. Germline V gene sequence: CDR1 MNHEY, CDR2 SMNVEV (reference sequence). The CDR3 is CASSLQAGVVYEQYF. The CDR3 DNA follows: TGTGCCAGCAGTTTACAAGCGGGGGTGGTGTACGAGCAGTACTTC.

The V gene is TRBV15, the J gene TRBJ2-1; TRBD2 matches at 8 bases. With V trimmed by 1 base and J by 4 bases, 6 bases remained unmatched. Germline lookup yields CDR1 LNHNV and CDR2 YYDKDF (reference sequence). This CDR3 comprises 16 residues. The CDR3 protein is CATSRGASGPYNEQFF. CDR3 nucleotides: TGTGCCACCAGCAGAGGGGCTAGCGGGCCTTACAATGAGCAGTTCTTC.

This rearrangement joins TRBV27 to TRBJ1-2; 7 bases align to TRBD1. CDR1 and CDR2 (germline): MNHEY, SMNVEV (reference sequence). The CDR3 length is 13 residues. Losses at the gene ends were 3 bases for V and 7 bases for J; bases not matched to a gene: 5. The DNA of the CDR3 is TGTGCCAGCAGTTTTAAGGGGGCAGGTGGCTACACCTTC. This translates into CASSFKGAGGYTF.

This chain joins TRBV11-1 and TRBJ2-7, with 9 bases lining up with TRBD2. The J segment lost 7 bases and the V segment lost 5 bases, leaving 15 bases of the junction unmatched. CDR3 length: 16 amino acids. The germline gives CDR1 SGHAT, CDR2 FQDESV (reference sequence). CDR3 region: CASSPNLSGSSEEQYF. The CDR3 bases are TGTGCCAGCAGCCCCAACCTTAGCGGGAGTAGTGAAGAGCAGTACTTC. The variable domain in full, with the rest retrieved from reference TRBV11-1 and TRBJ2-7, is EAEVAQSPRYKITEKSQAVAFWCDPISGHATLYWYRQILGQGPELLVQFQDESVVDDSQLPKDRFSAERLKGVDSTLKIQPAELGDSAMYLCASSPNLSGSSEEQYFGPGTRLTVT.

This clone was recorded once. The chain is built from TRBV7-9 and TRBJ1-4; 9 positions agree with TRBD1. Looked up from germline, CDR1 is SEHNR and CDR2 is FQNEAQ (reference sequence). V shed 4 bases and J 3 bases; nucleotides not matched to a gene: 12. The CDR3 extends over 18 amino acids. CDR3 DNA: TGTGCCAGCAGCTCCTGGTGGGACAGGGATCGGGCTAATGAAAAACTGTTTTTT. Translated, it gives CASSSWWDRDRANEKLFF.

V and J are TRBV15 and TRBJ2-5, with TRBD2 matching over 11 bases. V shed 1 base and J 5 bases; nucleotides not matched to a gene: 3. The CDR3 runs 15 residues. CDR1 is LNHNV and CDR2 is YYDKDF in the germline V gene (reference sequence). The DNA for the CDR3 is TGTGCCACCAGCAGAGTAGCGGGAGGGCGTGAGACCCAGTACTTC. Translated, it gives CATSRVAGGRETQYF.

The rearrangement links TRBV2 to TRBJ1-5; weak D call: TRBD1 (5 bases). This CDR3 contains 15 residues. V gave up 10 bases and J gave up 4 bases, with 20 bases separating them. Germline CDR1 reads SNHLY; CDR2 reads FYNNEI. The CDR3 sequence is CATSGTREENQPQHF. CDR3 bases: TGTGCCACGTCCGGGACCAGGGAGGAAAATCAGCCCCAGCATTTT.

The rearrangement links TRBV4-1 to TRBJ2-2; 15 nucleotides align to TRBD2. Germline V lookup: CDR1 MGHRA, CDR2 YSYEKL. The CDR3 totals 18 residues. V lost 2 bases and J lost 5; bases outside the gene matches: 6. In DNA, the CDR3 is TGCGCCAGCAGCCAATCCGGACTAGCGGGAGGGGCGACCGGGGAGCTGTTTTTT. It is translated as CASSQSGLAGGATGELFF.

CDR3 sequence (DNA): TGTGCCAGCAGTGAAGACAGGGGATGGAGGACCCAGTACTTC. It is translated as CASSEDRGWRTQYF. J is TRBJ2-5 and V is TRBV28; TRBD1 matches 8 bases. In germline, CDR1 is MDHEN, CDR2 SYDVKM. This CDR3 is 14 amino acids long. Losses at the gene ends were 5 bases for V and 7 bases for J; bases not matched to a gene: 9.

The DNA of the CDR3 is TGTGCCAGCAGCTCTAGACGCCTAGGCTCCTACGAGCAGTACTTC. It specifies CASSSRRLGSYEQYF. The chain has TRBV7-9 and TRBJ2-7; D uncertain. The ends were cut back, 4 bases at V and 0 bases at J, with 13 bases in the middle. CDR1 SEHNR and CDR2 FQNEAQ come from the germline V gene (reference sequence). CDR3 size: 15 residues.

Written as DNA, the CDR3 is TGTGCCAGCAGCTTAAGTGGGGCGGGGGGTATGCAGCCCCAGCATTTT. It specifies CASSLSGAGGMQPQHF. The J gene is TRBJ1-5, the V gene TRBV7-2, with D maybe TRBD1 (5 bases). The CDR3 has 16 residues. V was cut by 2 bases and J by 7 bases, with 18 bases left in between. Germline loops: CDR1 SGHTA, CDR2 FQGNSA.

CDR3 sequence (DNA): TGTGCCAGCAGCCACGGACAGTTACGTACTGAAGCTTTCTTT. It is translated as CASSHGQLRTEAFF. The V gene is TRBV6-6, the J gene TRBJ1-1; TRBD1 is a possible D gene (6 bases). Looked up from germline, CDR1 is MNHNY and CDR2 is SVGAGI (reference sequence). This CDR3 contains 14 residues. Between the trimmed V and J ends, which lost 6 bases and 5 bases, there was a span of 16 bases.

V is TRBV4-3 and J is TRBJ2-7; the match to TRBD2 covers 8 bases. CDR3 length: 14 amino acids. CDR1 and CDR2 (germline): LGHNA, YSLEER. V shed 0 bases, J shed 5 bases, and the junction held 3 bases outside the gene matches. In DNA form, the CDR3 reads TGCGCCAGCAGCCAAGATGGGACTAGAGACGAGCAGTACTTC. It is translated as CASSQDGTRDEQYF.

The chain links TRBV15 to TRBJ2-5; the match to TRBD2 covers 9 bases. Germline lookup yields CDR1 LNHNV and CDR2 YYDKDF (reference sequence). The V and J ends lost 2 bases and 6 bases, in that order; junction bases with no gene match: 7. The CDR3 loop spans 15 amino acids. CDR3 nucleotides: TGTGCCACCAGCAGAAGCCCTAGCGGGATCAAGACCCAGTACTTC. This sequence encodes CATSRSPSGIKTQYF.

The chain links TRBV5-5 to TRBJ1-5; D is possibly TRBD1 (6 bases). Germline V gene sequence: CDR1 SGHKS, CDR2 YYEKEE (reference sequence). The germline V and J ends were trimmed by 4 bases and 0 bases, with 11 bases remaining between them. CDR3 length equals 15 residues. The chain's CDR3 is CASSLGGYSNQPQHF. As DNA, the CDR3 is TGTGCCAGCAGCCTGGGGGGCTATAGCAATCAGCCCCAGCATTTT.

CDR3 DNA sequence: TGTGCCAGCAGCGTACAGGTGGGGACAGCCCTCTCTGGGGCCAACGTCCTGACTTTC. This translates into CASSVQVGTALSGANVLTF. The chain has TRBV9 and TRBJ2-6; TRBD1 agrees at 7 bases. Germline CDR1 and CDR2: SGDLS and YYNGEE. With 1 base clipped from V and 0 bases from J, the junction kept 10 bases outside the gene matches. This CDR3 spans 19 amino acids.

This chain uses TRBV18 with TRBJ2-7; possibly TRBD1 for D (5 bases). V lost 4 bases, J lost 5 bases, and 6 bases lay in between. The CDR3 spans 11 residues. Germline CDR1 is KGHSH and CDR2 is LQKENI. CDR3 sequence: CASSLRDEQYF. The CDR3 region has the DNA TGTGCCAGCTCACTCAGGGACGAGCAGTACTTC.

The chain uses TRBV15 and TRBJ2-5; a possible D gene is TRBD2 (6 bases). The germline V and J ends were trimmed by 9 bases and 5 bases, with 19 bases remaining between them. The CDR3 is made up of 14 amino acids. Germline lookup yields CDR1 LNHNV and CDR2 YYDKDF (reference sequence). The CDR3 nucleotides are TGTGCCACGTCTTTAGCGGCAGACGGGGAGACCCAGTACTTC. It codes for CATSLAADGETQYF.

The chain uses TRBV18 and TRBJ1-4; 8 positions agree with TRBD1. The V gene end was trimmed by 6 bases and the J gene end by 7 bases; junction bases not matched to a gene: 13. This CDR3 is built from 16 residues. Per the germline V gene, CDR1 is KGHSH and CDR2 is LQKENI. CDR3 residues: CASSQRSDRGREKLFF. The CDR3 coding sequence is TGTGCCAGCTCTCAAAGATCCGACAGGGGACGTGAAAAACTGTTTTTT.

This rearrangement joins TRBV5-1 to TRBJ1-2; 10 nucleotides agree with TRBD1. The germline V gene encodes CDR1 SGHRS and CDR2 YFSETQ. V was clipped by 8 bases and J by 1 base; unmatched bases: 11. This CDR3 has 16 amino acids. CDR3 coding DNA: TGCGCCAGTACTGAGACCGGGGACAGGGGTAACTATGGCTACACCTTC. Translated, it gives CASTETGDRGNYGYTF.

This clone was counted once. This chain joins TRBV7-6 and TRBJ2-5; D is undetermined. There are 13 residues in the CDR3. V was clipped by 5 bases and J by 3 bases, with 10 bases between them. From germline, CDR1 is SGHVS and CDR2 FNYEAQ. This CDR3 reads CASSLSPEETQYF. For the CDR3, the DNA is TGTGCCAGCAGCCTATCCCCTGAAGAGACCCAGTACTTC.

CDR3 DNA: TGTGCCAGCAGCTTAGCGGGCATAGGCAATGAGCAGTTCTTC. The encoded protein is CASSLAGIGNEQFF. This chain connects TRBV7-2 to TRBJ2-1; D is undetermined. Germline V CDR1 and CDR2: SGHTA, FQGNSA. The CDR3 spans 14 residues. V was shortened by 0 bases and J by 6 bases, with 9 bases between the two germline ends. Based on the CDR3 plus reference TRBV7-2 and TRBJ2-1, the full variable domain is GAGVSQSPSNKVTEKGKDVELRCDPISGHTALYWYRQSLGQGLEFLIYFQGNSAPDKSGLPSDRFSAERTGGSVSTLTIQRTQQEDSAVYLCASSLAGIGNEQFFGPGTRLTVL.

Here the CDR3 reads CASSILFSGSQGTTEAFF. The CDR3 DNA reads TGTGCCAGTAGTATATTATTTTCGGGGTCACAGGGTACCACTGAAGCTTTCTTT. The V gene is TRBV19, the J gene TRBJ1-1; D is perhaps TRBD1 (6 bases). The CDR3 totals 18 residues. Germline V gives CDR1 LNHDA, CDR2 SQIVND (reference sequence). V lost 2 bases and J 4 bases, leaving 23 bases between the germline ends.

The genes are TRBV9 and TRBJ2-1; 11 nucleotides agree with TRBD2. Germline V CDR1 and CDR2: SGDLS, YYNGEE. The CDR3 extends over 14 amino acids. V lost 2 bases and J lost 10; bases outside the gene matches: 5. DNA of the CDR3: TGTGCCAGCAGCGTCCGCCGACTAGCGGGGGAGCAGTTCTTC. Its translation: CASSVRRLAGEQFF.

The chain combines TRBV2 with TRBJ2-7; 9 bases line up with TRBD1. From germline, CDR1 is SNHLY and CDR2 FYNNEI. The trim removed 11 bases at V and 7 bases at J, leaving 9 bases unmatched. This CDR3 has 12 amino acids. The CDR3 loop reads CAGGQGLREQYF. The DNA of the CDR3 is TGTGCCGGGGGACAGGGTCTGCGTGAGCAGTACTTC.

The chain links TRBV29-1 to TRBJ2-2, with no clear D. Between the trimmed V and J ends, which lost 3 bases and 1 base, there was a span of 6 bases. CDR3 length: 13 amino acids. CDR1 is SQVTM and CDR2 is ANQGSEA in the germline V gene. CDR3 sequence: CSVERQNTGELFF. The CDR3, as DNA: TGCAGCGTTGAGAGGCAGAACACCGGGGAGCTGTTTTTT.

CDR3 region: CASTTILPAGGTGELFF. In DNA form, the CDR3 reads TGTGCCAGCACCACTATCCTTCCAGCGGGAGGCACCGGGGAGCTGTTTTTT. The chain joins TRBV27 to TRBJ2-2, with 9 bases lining up with TRBD2. CDR1 is MNHEY and CDR2 is SMNVEV in the germline V gene (reference sequence). J was trimmed by 4 bases and V by 7 bases; bases with no gene match: 13. The CDR3 loop spans 17 amino acids.

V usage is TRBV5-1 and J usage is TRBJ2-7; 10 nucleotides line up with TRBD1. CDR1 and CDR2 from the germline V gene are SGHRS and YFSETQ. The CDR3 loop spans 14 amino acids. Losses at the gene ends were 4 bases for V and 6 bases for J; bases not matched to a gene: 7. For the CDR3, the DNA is TGCGCCAGCAGCGCCGGGACAGGGGCGGCCGAGCAGTACTTC. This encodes CASSAGTGAAEQYF.